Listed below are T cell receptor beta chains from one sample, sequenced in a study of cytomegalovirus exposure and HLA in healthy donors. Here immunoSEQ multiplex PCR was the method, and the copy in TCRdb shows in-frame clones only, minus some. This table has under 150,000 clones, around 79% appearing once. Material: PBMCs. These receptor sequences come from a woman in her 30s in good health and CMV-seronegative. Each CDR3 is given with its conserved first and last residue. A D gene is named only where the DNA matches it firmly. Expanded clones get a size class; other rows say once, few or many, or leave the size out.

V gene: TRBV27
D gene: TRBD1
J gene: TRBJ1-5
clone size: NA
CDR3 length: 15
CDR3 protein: CASSSSGGRIQPQHF
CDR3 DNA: TGTGCCAGCAGTTCATCAGGGGGCCGCATTCAGCCCCAGCATTTT

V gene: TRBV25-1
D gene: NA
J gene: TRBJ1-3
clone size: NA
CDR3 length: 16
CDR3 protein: CASSESDSYSGNTIYF
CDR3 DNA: TGTGCCAGCAGTGAATCTGACTCCTACTCTGGAAACACCATATATTTT

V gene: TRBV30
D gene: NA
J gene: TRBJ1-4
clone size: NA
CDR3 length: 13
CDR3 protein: CAWMPATPRRLFF
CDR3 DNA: TGTGCCTGGATGCCCGCGACCCCAAGGAGACTGTTTTTT

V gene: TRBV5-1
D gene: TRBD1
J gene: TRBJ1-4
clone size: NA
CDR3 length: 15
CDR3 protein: CASSLADRGGEKLFF
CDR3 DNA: TGCGCCAGCAGCTTGGCCGACAGGGGTGGAGAAAAACTGTTTTTT

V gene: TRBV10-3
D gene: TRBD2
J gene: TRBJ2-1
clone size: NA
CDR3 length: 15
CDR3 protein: CAISDTSGPRDEQFF
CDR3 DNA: TGTGCCATCAGTGATACTAGCGGGCCCAGGGATGAGCAGTTCTTC

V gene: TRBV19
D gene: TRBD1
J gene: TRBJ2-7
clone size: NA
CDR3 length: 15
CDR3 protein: CASSSPDRGLREQYF
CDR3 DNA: TGTGCCAGTAGTTCCCCGGACAGGGGACTGCGTGAGCAGTACTTC

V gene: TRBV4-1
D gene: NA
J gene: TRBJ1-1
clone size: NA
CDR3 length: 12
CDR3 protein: CASSQLTRSAFF
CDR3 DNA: TGCGCCAGCAGCCAGCTAACCAGGTCGGCTTTCTTT

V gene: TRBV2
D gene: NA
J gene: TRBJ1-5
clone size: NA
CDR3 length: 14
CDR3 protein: CASSGGGSNQPQHF
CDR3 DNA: TGTGCCAGCAGTGGTGGGGGCAGCAATCAGCCCCAGCATTTT

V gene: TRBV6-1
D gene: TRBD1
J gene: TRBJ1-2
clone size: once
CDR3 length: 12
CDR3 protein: CASKKGGSGYTF
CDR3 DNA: TGTGCCAGTAAGAAAGGGGGCTCTGGCTACACCTTC

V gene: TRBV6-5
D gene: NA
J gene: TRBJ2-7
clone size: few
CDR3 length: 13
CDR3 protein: CASSPLATYEQYF
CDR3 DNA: TGTGCCAGCAGCCCGCTGGCCACCTACGAGCAGTACTTC

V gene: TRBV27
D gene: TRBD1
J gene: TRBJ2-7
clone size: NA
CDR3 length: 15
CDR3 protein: CASSLSATGEYEQYF
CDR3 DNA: TGTGCCAGCAGTTTATCAGCGACAGGGGAATACGAGCAGTACTTC

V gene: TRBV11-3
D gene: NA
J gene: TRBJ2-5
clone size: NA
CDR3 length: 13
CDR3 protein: CASSLVEGETQYF
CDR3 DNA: TGTGCCAGCAGCTTAGTGGAGGGGGAGACCCAGTACTTC

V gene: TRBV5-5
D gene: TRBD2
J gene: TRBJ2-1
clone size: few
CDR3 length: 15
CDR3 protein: CASSLTSGGASEQFF
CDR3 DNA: TGTGCCAGCAGCCTAACTAGCGGGGGGGCGAGTGAGCAGTTCTTC

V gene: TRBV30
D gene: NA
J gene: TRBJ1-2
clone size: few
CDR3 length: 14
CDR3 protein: CAWREDRLVGGYTF
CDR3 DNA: TGTGCCTGGAGGGAGGACAGACTGGTGGGTGGCTACACCTTC

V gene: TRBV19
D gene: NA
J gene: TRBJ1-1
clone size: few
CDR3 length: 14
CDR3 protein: CASKWEAENTEAFF
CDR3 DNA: TGTGCCAGTAAGTGGGAGGCCGAGAACACTGAAGCTTTCTTT

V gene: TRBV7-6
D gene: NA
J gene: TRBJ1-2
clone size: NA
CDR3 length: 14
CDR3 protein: CASSLGVPGGGYTF
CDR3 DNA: TGTGCCAGCAGCTTAGGCGTACCGGGAGGTGGCTACACCTTC

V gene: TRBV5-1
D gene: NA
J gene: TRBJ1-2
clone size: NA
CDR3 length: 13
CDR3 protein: CASSLLGGYGYTF
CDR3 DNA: TGCGCCAGCAGCTTGTTGGGGGGCTATGGCTACACCTTC

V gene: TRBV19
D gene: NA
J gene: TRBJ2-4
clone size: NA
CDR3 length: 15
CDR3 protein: CASSIVGGASNIQYF
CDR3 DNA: TGTGCCAGTAGTATAGTTGGGGGCGCGAGTAACATTCAGTACTTC

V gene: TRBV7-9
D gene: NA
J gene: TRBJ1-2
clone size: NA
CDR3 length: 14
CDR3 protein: CASSQWASNYGYTF
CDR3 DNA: TGTGCCAGCAGCCAGTGGGCAAGTAACTATGGCTACACCTTC

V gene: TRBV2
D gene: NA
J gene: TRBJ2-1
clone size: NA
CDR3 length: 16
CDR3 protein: CASREPGDPGLNEQFF
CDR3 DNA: TGTGCCAGCAGGGAACCAGGGGACCCGGGGTTGAATGAGCAGTTCTTC

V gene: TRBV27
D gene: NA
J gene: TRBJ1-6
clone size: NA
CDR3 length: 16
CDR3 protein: CASSWQGPALGSPLHF
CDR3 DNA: TGTGCCAGCAGTTGGCAGGGTCCGGCCCTGGGTTCACCCCTCCACTTT

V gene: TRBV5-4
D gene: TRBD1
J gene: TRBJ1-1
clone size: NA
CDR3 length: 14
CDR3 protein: CASSQDRGPKLAFF
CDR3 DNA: TGTGCCAGCAGCCAGGACAGGGGGCCTAAACTAGCTTTCTTT

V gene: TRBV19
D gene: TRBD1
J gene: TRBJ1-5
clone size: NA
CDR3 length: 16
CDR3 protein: CASSISAGGGNQPQHF
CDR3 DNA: TGTGCCAGTAGTATATCGGCAGGGGGCGGCAATCAGCCCCAGCATTTT

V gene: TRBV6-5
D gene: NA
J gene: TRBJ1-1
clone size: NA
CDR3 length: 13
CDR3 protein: CASSYSKGTEAFF
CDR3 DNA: TGTGCCAGCAGTTACTCGAAGGGGACTGAAGCTTTCTTT

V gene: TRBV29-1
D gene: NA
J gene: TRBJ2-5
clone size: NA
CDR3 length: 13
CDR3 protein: CSVDREGGETQYF
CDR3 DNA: TGCAGCGTTGACAGGGAAGGTGGGGAGACCCAGTACTTC

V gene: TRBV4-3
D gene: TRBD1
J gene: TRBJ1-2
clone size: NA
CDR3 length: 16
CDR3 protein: CASSQGNRWDSQGYTF
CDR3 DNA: TGCGCCAGCAGCCAAGGAAATCGATGGGACAGCCAAGGCTACACCTTC

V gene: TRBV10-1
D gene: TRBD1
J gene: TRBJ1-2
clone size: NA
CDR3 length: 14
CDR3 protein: CASIMTGTEEGYTF
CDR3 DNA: TGCGCCAGCATTATGACCGGGACAGAAGAAGGCTACACCTTC

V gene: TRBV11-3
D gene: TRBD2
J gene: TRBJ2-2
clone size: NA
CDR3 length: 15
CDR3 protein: CATREAGRRVGELFF
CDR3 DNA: TGTGCCACCCGGGAGGCAGGGAGGCGGGTCGGGGAGCTGTTTTTT

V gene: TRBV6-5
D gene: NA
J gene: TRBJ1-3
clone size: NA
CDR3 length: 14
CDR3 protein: CASSTGEGGNTIYF
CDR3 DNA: TGTGCCAGCAGTACGGGGGAGGGTGGAAACACCATATATTTT

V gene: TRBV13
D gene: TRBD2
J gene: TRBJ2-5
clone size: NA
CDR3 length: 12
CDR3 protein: CASSPREGTQYF
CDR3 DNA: TGTGCCAGCAGCCCAAGGGAGGGGACCCAGTACTTC

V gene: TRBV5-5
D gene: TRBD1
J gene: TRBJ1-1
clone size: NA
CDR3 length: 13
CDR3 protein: CASRTDRDPEAFF
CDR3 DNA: TGTGCCAGCAGGACCGACAGGGACCCTGAAGCTTTCTTT

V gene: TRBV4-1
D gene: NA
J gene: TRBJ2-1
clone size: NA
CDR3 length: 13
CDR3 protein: CASSLLNNNEQFF
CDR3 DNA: TGCGCCAGCAGCCTTCTTAACAACAATGAGCAGTTCTTC

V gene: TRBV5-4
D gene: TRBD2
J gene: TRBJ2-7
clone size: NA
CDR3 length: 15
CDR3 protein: CASSFRTSGGAMEYF
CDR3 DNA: TGTGCCAGCAGCTTCCGGACTAGCGGGGGGGCCATGGAGTACTTC

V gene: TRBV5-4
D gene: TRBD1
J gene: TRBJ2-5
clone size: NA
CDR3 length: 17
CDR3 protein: CASSQDTATGYQETQYF
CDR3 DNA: TGTGCCAGCAGCCAAGATACAGCGACAGGGTACCAAGAGACCCAGTACTTC

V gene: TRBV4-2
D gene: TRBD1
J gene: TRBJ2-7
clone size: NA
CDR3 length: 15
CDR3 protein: CASSQDRGQPYEQYF
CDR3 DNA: TGTGCCAGCAGCCAAGATAGGGGACAGCCCTACGAGCAGTACTTC

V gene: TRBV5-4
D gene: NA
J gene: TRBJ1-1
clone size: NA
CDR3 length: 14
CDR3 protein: CASSLSGRENEAFF
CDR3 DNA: TGTGCCAGCAGCTTGTCGGGCAGGGAAAATGAAGCTTTCTTT

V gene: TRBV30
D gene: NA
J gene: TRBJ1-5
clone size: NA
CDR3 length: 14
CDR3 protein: CAWSRAYSNQPQHF
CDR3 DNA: TGTGCCTGGAGCAGGGCTTATAGCAATCAGCCCCAGCATTTT

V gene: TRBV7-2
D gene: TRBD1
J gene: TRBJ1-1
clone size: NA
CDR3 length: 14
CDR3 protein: CASSLVQGTTEAFF
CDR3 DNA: TGTGCCAGCAGCTTGGTACAGGGGACCACTGAAGCTTTCTTT

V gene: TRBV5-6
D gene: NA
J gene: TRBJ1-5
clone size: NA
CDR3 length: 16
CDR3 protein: CASSFRGVPYNQPQHF
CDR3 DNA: TGTGCCAGCAGCTTCCGTGGTGTCCCCTACAATCAGCCCCAGCATTTT

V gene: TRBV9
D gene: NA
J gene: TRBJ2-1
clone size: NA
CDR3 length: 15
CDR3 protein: CASSPWEGHSNEQFF
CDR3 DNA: TGTGCCAGCAGCCCTTGGGAGGGACATTCGAATGAGCAGTTCTTC